These 17 T cell receptor beta chains came from one sample sequenced in a study of blood T cell repertoires in COVID-19. Generated by immunoSEQ multiplex PCR, the TCRdb table keeps only in-frame clones and is missing some. The sample records tens of thousands of clones, more than 80% being singletons. Sequenced input: peripheral blood. These receptors were collected from a woman of 80 years or more with acute or convalescent COVID-19.

V usage is TRBV5-1 and J usage is TRBJ2-1; 9 bases map to TRBD2. Germline CDR1 and CDR2: SGHRS and YFSETQ. The CDR3 contains 16 residues. V lost 3 bases and J lost 3; bases outside the gene matches: 7. DNA for the CDR3: TGCGCCAGCAGCTCCTTAGCGGGAGCAAGCTACAATGAGCAGTTCTTC. Translated, it gives CASSSLAGASYNEQFF.

The V call is TRBV19, the J call TRBJ2-7, with 7 bases identical to TRBD2. J gave up 3 bases and V 5 bases, and 7 bases lay outside the gene matches. The CDR3 totals 14 residues. Germline V gene lookup returns CDR1 LNHDA and CDR2 SQIVND (reference sequence). In DNA form, the CDR3 reads TGTGCCAGTAGTTACTCGGGAGGCGGCTACGAGCAGTACTTC. Translation gives CASSYSGGGYEQYF.

V and J are TRBV15 and TRBJ1-1; weak D call: TRBD1 (6 bases). CDR3 length: 15 residues. Germline CDR1 and CDR2: LNHNV and YYDKDF (reference sequence). The V and J ends lost 5 bases and 0 bases respectively, with 13 bases between them. CDR3 in amino acids: CATSPGDFLNTEAFF. CDR3 nucleotides: TGTGCCACCAGCCCAGGGGATTTTTTGAACACTGAAGCTTTCTTT.

This clone was recorded a few times. Other DNA sequences in this specimen translate into the identical CDR3. V is TRBV7-6 and J is TRBJ1-3; TRBD1 is a possible D gene (5 bases). Germline CDR1 is SGHVS and CDR2 is FNYEAQ. This CDR3 contains 16 residues. The ends were cut back, 5 bases at V and 0 bases at J, with 14 bases in the middle. The CDR3 sequence: CASSPGFGSSGNTIYF. CDR3 bases: TGTGCCAGCAGCCCAGGGTTTGGAAGCTCTGGAAACACCATATATTTT.

This chain uses TRBV7-2 with TRBJ1-5; 8 positions agree with TRBD1. The CDR3 length is 15 residues. V shed 0 bases, J shed 3 bases, and the junction held 1 base outside the gene matches. Germline loops: CDR1 SGHTA, CDR2 FQGNSA. The CDR3 sequence is CASSLAGQVNQPQHF. For the CDR3, the DNA is TGTGCCAGCAGCTTAGCGGGACAGGTCAATCAGCCCCAGCATTTT.

The chain couples TRBV30 to TRBJ2-1; D ambiguous. With 0 bases removed from V and 5 bases from J, the gap between germline ends came to 14 bases. The CDR3 is 15 amino acids. The germline V gene encodes CDR1 GTSNPN and CDR2 SVGIG (reference sequence). The CDR3 DNA follows: TGTGCCTGGAGTGTCTTGATCGGGTCGAACAATGAGCAGTTCTTC. Protein: CAWSVLIGSNNEQFF.

The chain has TRBV3-1 (or the pseudogene TRBV3-2) and TRBJ2-7; tentatively, D is TRBD1 (6 bases). Trimming took 1 base from V and 7 from J, leaving 14 bases between them. Germline CDR1 reads LGHDT; CDR2 reads YNNKEL (reference sequence). The CDR3 contains 14 residues. The CDR3 DNA is TGTGCCAGCAGCCAAGGGTGGGGGCCGGGAGAGCAGTACTTC. It encodes CASSQGWGPGEQYF.

J is TRBJ2-2 and V is TRBV9; the D gene is possibly TRBD2 (6 bases). The CDR3 runs 14 residues. Trimming shortened V by 3 bases and J by 4 bases, and 10 bases separated the two germline ends. Germline V lookup: CDR1 SGDLS, CDR2 YYNGEE. CDR3 amino acids: CASSATRVTGELFF. Here the CDR3 DNA reads TGTGCCAGCAGCGCGACTAGAGTCACCGGGGAGCTGTTTTTT.

The chain joins TRBV4-2 to TRBJ1-2; 7 positions match TRBD1. CDR3 length: 14 residues. The V gene's germline CDR1 is LGHNA and CDR2 YNFKEQ. V lost 2 bases and J lost 9; bases outside the gene matches: 9. CDR3: CASSQIDRVGSYTF. The CDR3 nucleotides are TGTGCCAGCAGCCAAATAGACAGGGTCGGTAGCTACACCTTC.

Written as DNA, the CDR3 is TGTGCCAGCAGCCAAGCCGAGATGCGGCAGTACTTC. Amino acids: CASSQAEMRQYF. The chain carries TRBV3-1 (or the pseudogene TRBV3-2) and TRBJ2-7, with D uncertain. The CDR3 consists of 12 residues. CDR1 and CDR2 (germline): LGHDT, YNNKEL (reference sequence). V was cut by 1 base and J by 9 bases, with 10 bases left in between.

The genes are TRBV4-1 and TRBJ2-5; 10 nucleotides match TRBD1. The CDR3 totals 15 residues. CDR1 and CDR2 (germline): MGHRA, YSYEKL. The junction had 7 bases not matched to a gene; V was cut back by 4 bases and J by 5 bases. The CDR3 loop reads CASSLRQGADETQYF. CDR3 nucleotides: TGCGCCAGCAGCCTCAGACAGGGGGCTGATGAGACCCAGTACTTC.

CDR3 coding DNA: TGTGCCAGCAGCTCCCCCCCCCGAACAACAGGGGTTAGTGGAAACACCATATATTTT. Translation gives CASSSPPRTTGVSGNTIYF. The chain carries TRBV7-9 and TRBJ1-3; 7 nucleotides match TRBD1. The CDR3 totals 19 residues. V trimming: 4 bases; J trimming: 3 bases; junction bases outside the gene matches: 18. Germline lookup yields CDR1 SEHNR and CDR2 FQNEAQ (reference sequence).

This chain uses TRBV10-3 with TRBJ2-7; TRBD1 is a possible D gene (6 bases). Germline CDR1 and CDR2: ENHRY and SYGVKD. The CDR3 spans 13 residues. The V and J ends lost 6 bases and 2 bases respectively, with 11 bases between them. CDR3 sequence: CAIRLEGAYEQYF. The CDR3 nucleotides are TGTGCCATCAGGCTCGAGGGGGCCTACGAGCAGTACTTC.

The rearrangement links TRBV2 to TRBJ2-2, with TRBD2 matching over 7 bases. Germline V gives CDR1 SNHLY, CDR2 FYNNEI. CDR3 length: 15 amino acids. V was pared by 7 bases and J by 2 bases, with 7 bases of the junction left unmatched. The CDR3 spells CASTPAGINTGELFF. The CDR3 region has the DNA TGTGCCAGCACTCCAGCGGGGATCAACACCGGGGAGCTGTTTTTT. The full variable domain, rest sourced from reference TRBV2 and TRBJ2-2, is EPEVTQTPSHQVTQMGQEVILRCVPISNHLYFYWYRQILGQKVEFLVSFYNNEISEKSEIFDDQFSVERPDGSNFTLKIRSTKLEDSAMYFCASTPAGINTGELFFGEGSRLTVL.

The chain recombines TRBV3-1 (or the pseudogene TRBV3-2) with TRBJ1-2, with D perhaps matching TRBD1 (5 bases). Germline V CDR1 and CDR2: LGHDT, YNNKEL (reference sequence). The CDR3 runs to 13 residues. V was cut by 1 base and J by 2 bases, with 5 bases left in between. The CDR3 sequence: CASSQGGNYGYTF. CDR3 nucleotide sequence: TGTGCCAGCAGCCAAGGGGGCAACTATGGCTACACCTTC.

The rearrangement uses TRBV5-1 and TRBJ2-7; TRBD2 matches at 7 bases. J was trimmed by 0 bases and V by 0 bases; bases with no gene match: 0. The CDR3 is made up of 14 amino acids. The V gene's germline CDR1 is SGHRS and CDR2 YFSETQ. CDR3 sequence: CASSLVAGSYEQYF. The CDR3 DNA reads TGCGCCAGCAGCTTGGTAGCGGGCTCCTACGAGCAGTACTTC.

The chain couples TRBV5-4 to TRBJ1-1, with 7 bases matching TRBD1. The CDR3 extends over 14 amino acids. Unmatched junction bases numbered 5, after V lost 5 bases and J lost 1 base. Germline CDR1 SGHNT, CDR2 YYREEE (reference sequence). For the CDR3, the DNA is TGTGCCAGCAGGTCAACAGGGGCGAACACTGAAGCTTTCTTT. The encoded protein is CASRSTGANTEAFF. The full variable domain, its missing parts supplied by reference TRBV5-4 and TRBJ1-1, is ETGVTQSPTHLIKTRGQQVTLRCSSQSGHNTVSWYQQALGQGPQFIFQYYREEENGRGNFPPRFSGLQFPNYSSELNVNALELDDSALYLCASRSTGANTEAFFGQGTRLTVV.